This TCR beta chain was found in a study of CD8+ T cells in alopecia areata. General observations from the study: Mice showed clearer TCR sharing than patients did, a gap that was possibly HLA-related.

cDNA serving as the sequencing template came from extracted, reverse transcribed RNA. Only in-frame clones appear in the TCRdb table, and some are missing; sequencing was by immunoSEQ multiplex PCR. The data contain about 200,000 clones, roughly 64% of them singletons. V shed 3 bases and J shed 0 bases, with 9 bases lying between them. This CDR3 is built from 14 residues. CDR1 and CDR2 (germline): SGDLS, YYNGEE. With regard to this clone: The target antigen is unknown.

Treatment indicated: oral pan-JAK inhibitor, 5-10 mg twice daily. The input for sequencing was CD4+ T cells sorted from blood, taken at week 24, from a patient treated with tofacitinib. The V call is TRBV9, the J call TRBJ2-5, with unresolved D. The TCR was taken from a human donor with alopecia areata. CDR3 protein: CASSAGPYQETQYF. CDR3 nucleotides: TGTGCCAGCAGCGCGGGTCCGTACCAAGAGACCCAGTACTTC. Complete variable domain (other parts from reference TRBV9 and TRBJ2-5): DSGVTQTPKHLITATGQRVTLRCSPRSGDLSVYWYQQSLDQGLQFLIQYYNGEERAKGNILERFSAQQFPDLHSELNLSSLELGDSALYFCASSAGPYQETQYFGPGTRLLVL.